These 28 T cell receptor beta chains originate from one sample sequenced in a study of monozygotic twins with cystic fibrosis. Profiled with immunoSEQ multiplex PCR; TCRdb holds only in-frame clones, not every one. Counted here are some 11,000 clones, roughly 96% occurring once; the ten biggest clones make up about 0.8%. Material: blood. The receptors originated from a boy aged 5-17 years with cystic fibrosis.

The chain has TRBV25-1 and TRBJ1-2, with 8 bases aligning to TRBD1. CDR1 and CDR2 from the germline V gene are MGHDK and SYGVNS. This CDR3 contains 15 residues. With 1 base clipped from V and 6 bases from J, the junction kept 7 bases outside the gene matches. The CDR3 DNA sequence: TGTGCCAGCAGTGAATGGGTCAGGGGGCAGGATGGCTACACCTTC. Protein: CASSEWVRGQDGYTF.

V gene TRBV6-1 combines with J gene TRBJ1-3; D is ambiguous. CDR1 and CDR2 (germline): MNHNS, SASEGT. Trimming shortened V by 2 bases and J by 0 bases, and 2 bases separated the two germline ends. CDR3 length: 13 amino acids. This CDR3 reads CASSETSGNTIYF. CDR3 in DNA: TGTGCCAGCAGTGAAACCTCTGGAAACACCATATATTTT.

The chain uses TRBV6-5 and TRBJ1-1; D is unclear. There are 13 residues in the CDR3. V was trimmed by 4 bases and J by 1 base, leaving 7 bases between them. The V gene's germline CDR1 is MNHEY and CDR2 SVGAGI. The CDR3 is CASSLAGNTEAFF. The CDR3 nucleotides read TGTGCCAGCAGTTTAGCCGGGAACACTGAAGCTTTCTTT.

The CDR3 region has the DNA TGTGCCAGTAGTATGTCACCCGGTGGAAACACCATATATTTT. Translated, it gives CASSMSPGGNTIYF. The chain is built from TRBV19 and TRBJ1-3; D not resolved. In germline, CDR1 is LNHDA, CDR2 SQIVND (reference sequence). Trimming shortened V by 3 bases and J by 3 bases, and 9 bases separated the two germline ends. CDR3 length equals 14 residues.

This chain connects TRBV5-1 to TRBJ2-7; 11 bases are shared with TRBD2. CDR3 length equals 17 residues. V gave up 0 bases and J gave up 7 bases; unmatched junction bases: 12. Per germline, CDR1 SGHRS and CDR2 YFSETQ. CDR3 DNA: TGCGCCAGCAGCTTGGCGGTGGTACTAGCGGGGGTGAAAGAGCAGTACTTC. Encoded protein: CASSLAVVLAGVKEQYF.

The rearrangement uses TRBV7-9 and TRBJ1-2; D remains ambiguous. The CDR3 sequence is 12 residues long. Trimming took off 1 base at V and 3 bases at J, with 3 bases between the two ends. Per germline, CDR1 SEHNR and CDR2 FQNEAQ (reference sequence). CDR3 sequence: CASSLGDYGYTF. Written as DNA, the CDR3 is TGTGCCAGCAGCTTAGGGGACTATGGCTACACCTTC.

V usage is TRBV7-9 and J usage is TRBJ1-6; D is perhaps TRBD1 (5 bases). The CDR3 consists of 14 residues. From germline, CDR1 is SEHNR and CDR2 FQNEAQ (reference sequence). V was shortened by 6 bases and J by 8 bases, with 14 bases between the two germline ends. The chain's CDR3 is CASRPRTGDSPLHF. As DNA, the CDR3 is TGTGCCAGCAGGCCAAGAACAGGAGATTCACCCCTCCACTTT.

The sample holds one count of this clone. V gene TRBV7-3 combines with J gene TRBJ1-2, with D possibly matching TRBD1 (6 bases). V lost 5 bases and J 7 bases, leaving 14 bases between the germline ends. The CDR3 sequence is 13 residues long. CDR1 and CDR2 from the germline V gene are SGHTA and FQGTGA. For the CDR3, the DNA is TGTGCCAGCAGCCCCTTAACAGGGATTGGCTACACCTTC. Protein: CASSPLTGIGYTF.

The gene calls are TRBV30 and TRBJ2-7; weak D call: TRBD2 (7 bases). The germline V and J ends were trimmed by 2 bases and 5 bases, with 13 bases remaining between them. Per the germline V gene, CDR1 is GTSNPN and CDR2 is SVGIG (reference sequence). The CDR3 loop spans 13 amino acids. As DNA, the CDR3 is TGTGCCTGGAGTCGCGGGGGCGCGGACGAGCAGTACTTC. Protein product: CAWSRGGADEQYF.

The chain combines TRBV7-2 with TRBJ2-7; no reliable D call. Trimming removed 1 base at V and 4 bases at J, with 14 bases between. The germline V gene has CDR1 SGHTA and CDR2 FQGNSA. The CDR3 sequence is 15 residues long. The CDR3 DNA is TGTGCCAGCAGCTTAGACCAGGATACACTATACGAGCAGTACTTC. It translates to CASSLDQDTLYEQYF.

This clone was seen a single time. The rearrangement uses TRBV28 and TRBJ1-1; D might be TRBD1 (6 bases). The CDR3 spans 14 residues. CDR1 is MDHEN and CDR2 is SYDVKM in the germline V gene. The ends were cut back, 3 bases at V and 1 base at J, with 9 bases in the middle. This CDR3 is CASSFAGENTEAFF. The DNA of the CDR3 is TGTGCCAGCAGTTTCGCAGGGGAGAACACTGAAGCTTTCTTT.

For the CDR3, the DNA is TGTGCCAGTACGTCCGGGCTAGGACAGGGAATATTTAGCACTGAAGCTTTCTTT. Amino acid sequence: CASTSGLGQGIFSTEAFF. The genes are TRBV19 and TRBJ1-1; 8 bases match TRBD1. The CDR3 length is 18 residues. V lost 7 bases to trimming and J lost 4 bases; unmatched junction nucleotides: 20. Germline V gives CDR1 LNHDA, CDR2 SQIVND (reference sequence). Full variable domain (remainder filled in from reference TRBV19 and TRBJ1-1): DGGITQSPKYLFRKEGQNVTLSCEQNLNHDAMYWYRQDPGQGLRLIYYSQIVNDFQKGDIAEGYSVSREKKESFPLTVTSAQKNPTAFYLCASTSGLGQGIFSTEAFFGQGTRLTVV.

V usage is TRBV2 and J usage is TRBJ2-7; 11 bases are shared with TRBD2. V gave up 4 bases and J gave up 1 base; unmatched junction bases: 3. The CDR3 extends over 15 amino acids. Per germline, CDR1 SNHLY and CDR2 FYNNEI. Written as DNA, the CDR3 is TGTGCCAGCAGTGCACTAGCGGGGGCGTCCTACGAGCAGTACTTC. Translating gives CASSALAGASYEQYF.

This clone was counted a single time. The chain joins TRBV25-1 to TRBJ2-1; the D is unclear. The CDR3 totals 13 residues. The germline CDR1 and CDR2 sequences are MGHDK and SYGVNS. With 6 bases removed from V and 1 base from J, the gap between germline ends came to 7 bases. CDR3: CASRGLSYNEQFF. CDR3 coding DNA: TGTGCCAGCAGGGGCCTATCCTACAATGAGCAGTTCTTC.

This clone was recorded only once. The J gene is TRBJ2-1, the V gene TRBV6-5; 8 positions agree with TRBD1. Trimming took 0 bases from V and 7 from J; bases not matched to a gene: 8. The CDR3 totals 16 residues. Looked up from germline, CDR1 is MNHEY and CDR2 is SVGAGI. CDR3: CASSYSRQGALNEQFF. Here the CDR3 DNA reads TGTGCCAGCAGTTACTCGCGGCAGGGGGCGTTGAATGAGCAGTTCTTC.

CDR3 sequence: CASSLEASGGRLETQYF. The CDR3 region has the DNA TGTGCCAGCAGCTTGGAGGCTAGCGGGGGGAGGCTAGAGACCCAGTACTTC. The genes are TRBV5-5 and TRBJ2-5, with 11 bases lining up with TRBD2. Trimming removed 0 bases from V and 4 bases from J; junction bases left unmatched: 8. CDR3 size: 17 residues. Germline V lookup: CDR1 SGHKS, CDR2 YYEKEE (reference sequence).

CDR3 in DNA: TGTGCCAGCAGTGGGAGCTCTGGAAACACCATATATTTT. Its protein product is CASSGSSGNTIYF. V is TRBV5-8 and J is TRBJ1-3; no clear D gene. Trimming took off 5 bases at V and 0 bases at J, with 6 bases between the two ends. Per the germline V gene, CDR1 is SGHTS and CDR2 is YDEGEE. This CDR3 spans 13 amino acids.

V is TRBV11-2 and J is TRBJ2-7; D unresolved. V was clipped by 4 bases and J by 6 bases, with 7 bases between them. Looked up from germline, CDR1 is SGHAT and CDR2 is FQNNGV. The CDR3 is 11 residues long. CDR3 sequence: CASSSTSEQYF. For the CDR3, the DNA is TGTGCCAGCAGCTCCACGTCCGAGCAGTACTTC.

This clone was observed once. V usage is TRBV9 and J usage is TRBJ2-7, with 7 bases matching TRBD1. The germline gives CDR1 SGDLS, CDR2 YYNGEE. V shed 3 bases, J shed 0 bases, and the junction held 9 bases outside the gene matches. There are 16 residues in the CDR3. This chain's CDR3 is CASSAGTAGASYEQYF. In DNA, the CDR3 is TGTGCCAGCAGCGCGGGGACAGCCGGGGCCTCCTACGAGCAGTACTTC.

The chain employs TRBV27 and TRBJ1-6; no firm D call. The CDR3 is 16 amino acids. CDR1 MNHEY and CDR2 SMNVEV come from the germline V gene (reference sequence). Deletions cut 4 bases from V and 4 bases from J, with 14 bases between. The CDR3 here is CASSSNLQSYNSPLHF. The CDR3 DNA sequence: TGTGCCAGCAGTTCAAATCTACAGTCTTATAATTCACCCCTCCACTTT.

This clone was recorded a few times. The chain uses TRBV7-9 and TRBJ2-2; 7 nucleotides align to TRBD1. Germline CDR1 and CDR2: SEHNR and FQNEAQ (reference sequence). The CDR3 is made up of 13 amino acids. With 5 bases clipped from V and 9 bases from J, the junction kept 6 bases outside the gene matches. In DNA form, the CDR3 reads TGTGCCAGCAGCGTGCGACAGGGTCGGGAGCTGTTTTTT. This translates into CASSVRQGRELFF. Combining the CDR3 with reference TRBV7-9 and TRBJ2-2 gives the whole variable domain DTGVSQNPRHKITKRGQNVTFRCDPISEHNRLYWYRQTLGQGPEFLTYFQNEAQLEKSRLLSDRFSAERPKGSFSTLEIQRTEQGDSAMYLCASSVRQGRELFFGEGSRLTVL.

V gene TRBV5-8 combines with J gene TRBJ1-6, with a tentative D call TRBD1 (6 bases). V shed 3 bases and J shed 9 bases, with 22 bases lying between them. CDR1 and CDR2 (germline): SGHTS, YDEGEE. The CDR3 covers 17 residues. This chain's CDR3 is CASSSKKAGTFGSPLHF. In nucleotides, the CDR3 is TGTGCCAGCAGCTCAAAAAAAGCCGGGACATTTGGTTCACCCCTCCACTTT.

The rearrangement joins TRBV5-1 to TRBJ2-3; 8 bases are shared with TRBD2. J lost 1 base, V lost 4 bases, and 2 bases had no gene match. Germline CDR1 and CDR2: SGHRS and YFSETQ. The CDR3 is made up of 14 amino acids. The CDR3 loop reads CASSATSGTDTQYF. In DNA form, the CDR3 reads TGCGCCAGCAGCGCGACTAGCGGCACAGATACGCAGTATTTT.

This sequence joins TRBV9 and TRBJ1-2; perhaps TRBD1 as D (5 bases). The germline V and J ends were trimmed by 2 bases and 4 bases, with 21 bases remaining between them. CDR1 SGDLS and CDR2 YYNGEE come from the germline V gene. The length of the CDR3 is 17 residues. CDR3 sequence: CASSVDQGPFITYGYTF. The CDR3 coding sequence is TGTGCCAGCAGCGTTGACCAGGGCCCATTTATTACCTATGGCTACACCTTC.

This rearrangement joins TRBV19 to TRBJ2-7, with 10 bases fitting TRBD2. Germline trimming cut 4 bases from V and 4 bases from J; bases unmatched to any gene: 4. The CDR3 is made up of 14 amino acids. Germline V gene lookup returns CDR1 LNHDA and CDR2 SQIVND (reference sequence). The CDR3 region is CASSSLAGAYEQYF. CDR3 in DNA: TGTGCCAGTAGTAGCCTAGCGGGAGCGTACGAGCAGTACTTC.

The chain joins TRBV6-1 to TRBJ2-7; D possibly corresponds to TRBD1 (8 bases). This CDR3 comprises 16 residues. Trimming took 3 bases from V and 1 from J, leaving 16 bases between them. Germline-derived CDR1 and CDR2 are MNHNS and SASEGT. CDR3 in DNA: TGTGCCAGCAGTGAGGGGGGGACAGGAGATTCCTACGAGCAGTACTTC. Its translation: CASSEGGTGDSYEQYF.

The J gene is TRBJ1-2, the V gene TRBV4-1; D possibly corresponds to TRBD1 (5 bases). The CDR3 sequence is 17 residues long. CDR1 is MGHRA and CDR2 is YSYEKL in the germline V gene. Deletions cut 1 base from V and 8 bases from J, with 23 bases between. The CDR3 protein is CASSQGQGTGPAGGYTF. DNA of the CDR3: TGCGCCAGCAGCCAAGGACAAGGTACAGGCCCTGCCGGGGGCTACACCTTC.

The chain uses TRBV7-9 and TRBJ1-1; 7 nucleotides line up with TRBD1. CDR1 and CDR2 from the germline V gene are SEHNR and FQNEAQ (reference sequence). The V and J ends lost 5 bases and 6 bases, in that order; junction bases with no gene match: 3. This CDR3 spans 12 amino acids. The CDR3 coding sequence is TGTGCCAGCAGCGTAACAGGGGCTGAAGCTTTCTTT. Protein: CASSVTGAEAFF.